Each of the 4 T cell receptor beta chains below was sequenced from the same sample in a study of neurological immune-mediated disorders. TCRdb called the 5' RACE reads again in MiXCR, with one record for every CDR3 protein. The sample carries approximately 45,000 distinct CDR3 sequences, about 12% recorded once. Sequenced input: PBMCs. Receptor source: a female donor in good health.

The CDR3: CASTRTSGNTGELFF. DNA of the CDR3: TGCGCCAGCACCAGGACTAGCGGAAACACCGGGGAGCTGTTTTTT. The chain recombines TRBV5-1 with TRBJ2-2; 10 bases agree with TRBD2. Germline V gives CDR1 SGHRS, CDR2 YFSETQ. The CDR3 consists of 15 residues. Trimming at V came to 6 bases and at J to 2 bases, leaving 4 bases not matched to a gene.

In this sample, this clonotype turned up many times. The chain recombines TRBV9 with TRBJ2-1, with 7 bases that match TRBD1. The CDR3 length is 14 residues. J lost 8 bases, V lost 3 bases, and 8 bases had no gene match. Germline values: CDR1 SGDLS, CDR2 YYNGEE. CDR3 loop: CASSGGDRLHEQFF. As DNA, the CDR3 is TGTGCCAGCAGCGGAGGGGACAGATTACATGAGCAGTTCTTC.

This clonotype appeared a single time. The chain links TRBV27 to TRBJ2-1; D tentatively reads TRBD1 or TRBD2 (5 bases each). The CDR3 runs to 15 residues. Germline CDR1 MNHEY, CDR2 SMNVEV (reference sequence). Between the trimmed V and J ends, which lost 1 base and 7 bases, there was a span of 14 bases. The CDR3 sequence: CASSLYQRGPNEQFF. The CDR3 DNA reads as TGTGCCAGCAGTTTATACCAACGGGGACCGAATGAGCAGTTCTTC.

This clonotype was seen at least ten times. CDR3 sequence reads: CASSLGLSSDTQYF. CDR3 bases: TGTGCCAGCAGCTTGGGACTTAGTTCAGATACGCAGTATTTT. J is TRBJ2-3 and V is TRBV7-9, with D possibly being TRBD2 (6 bases). V was shortened by 3 bases and J by 4 bases, with 11 bases between the two germline ends. The CDR3 sequence is 14 residues long. Germline values: CDR1 SEHNR, CDR2 FQNEAQ (reference sequence).